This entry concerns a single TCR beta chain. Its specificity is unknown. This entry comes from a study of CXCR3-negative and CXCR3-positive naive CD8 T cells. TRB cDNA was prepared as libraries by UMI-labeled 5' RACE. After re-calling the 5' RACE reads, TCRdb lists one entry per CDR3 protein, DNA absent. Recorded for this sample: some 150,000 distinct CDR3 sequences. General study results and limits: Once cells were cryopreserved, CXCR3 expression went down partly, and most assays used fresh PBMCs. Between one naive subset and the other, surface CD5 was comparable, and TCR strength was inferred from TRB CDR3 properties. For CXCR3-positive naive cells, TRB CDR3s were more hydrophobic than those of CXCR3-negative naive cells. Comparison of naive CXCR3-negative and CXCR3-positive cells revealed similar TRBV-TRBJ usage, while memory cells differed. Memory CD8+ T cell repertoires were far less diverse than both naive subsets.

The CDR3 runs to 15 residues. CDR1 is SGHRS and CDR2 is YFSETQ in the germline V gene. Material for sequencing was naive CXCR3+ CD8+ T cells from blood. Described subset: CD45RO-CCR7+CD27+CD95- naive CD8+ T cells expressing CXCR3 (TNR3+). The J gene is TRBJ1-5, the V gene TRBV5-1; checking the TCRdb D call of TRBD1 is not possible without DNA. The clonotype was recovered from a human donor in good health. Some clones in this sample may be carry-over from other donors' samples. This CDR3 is CASSEGQGYNQPQHF.